Each of the 15 T cell receptor beta chains below was sequenced from the same sample in a study of radiotherapy plus CTLA-4 blockade in lung cancer. Profiling relied on immunoSEQ multiplex PCR, and the TCRdb table lists in-frame clones only, not all of them. Seen here are 90,000 or so clones, roughly four fifths observed once, and the top ten hold 0.75% to 1%. The material sequenced was peripheral blood, taken from a patient treated with radiotherapy plus ipilimumab. These receptors were taken from a human donor with non-small cell lung cancer who had stable disease on radiotherapy plus ipilimumab.

This chain links TRBV7-3 with TRBJ1-1; the D is unclear. CDR3 length: 13 amino acids. Trimming took 5 bases from V and 1 from J, leaving 8 bases between them. The germline V gene encodes CDR1 SGHTA and CDR2 FQGTGA. As DNA, the CDR3 is TGTGCCAGCAGCCTAGACTCGAACACTGAAGCTTTCTTT. Translating it yields CASSLDSNTEAFF.

The V and J genes are TRBV6-5 and TRBJ2-7, with 11 bases matching TRBD2. The ends lost 4 bases at V and 4 bases at J; junction bases unmatched: 6. The CDR3 has 15 residues. CDR1 and CDR2 (germline): MNHEY, SVGAGI. CDR3: CASSLLAGAGYEQYF. Written as DNA, the CDR3 is TGTGCCAGCAGTTTACTAGCGGGGGCGGGATACGAGCAGTACTTC.

The chain recombines TRBV27 with TRBJ2-7, with 9 bases matching TRBD1. Germline V gene lookup returns CDR1 MNHEY and CDR2 SMNVEV (reference sequence). V lost 2 bases to trimming and J lost 4 bases; unmatched junction nucleotides: 6. The CDR3 has 15 amino acids. The CDR3 DNA reads TGTGCCAGCAGTTTAAACAGGGGGCGGTGGTACGAGCAGTACTTC. Residues: CASSLNRGRWYEQYF.

This chain joins TRBV19 and TRBJ1-5; 8 nucleotides match TRBD1. The CDR3 totals 17 residues. V gave up 5 bases and J gave up 4 bases; unmatched junction bases: 13. Germline-derived CDR1 and CDR2 are LNHDA and SQIVND (reference sequence). Here the CDR3 reads CASSGGTGGFRNQPQHF. The CDR3 region has the DNA TGTGCCAGTAGTGGAGGGACAGGCGGTTTTAGGAATCAGCCCCAGCATTTT.

V is TRBV29-1 and J is TRBJ2-4; no firm D call. Germline V gene data show CDR1 as SQVTM and CDR2 as ANQGSEA. V was trimmed by 4 bases and J by 6 bases, leaving 7 bases between them. This CDR3 region has 11 residues. DNA of the CDR3: TGCAGCGTTGGCAATCTAAACATTCAGTACTTC. Its translation: CSVGNLNIQYF.

This chain connects TRBV5-1 to TRBJ1-1; possible D gene TRBD1, 6 bases. CDR1 is SGHRS and CDR2 is YFSETQ in the germline V gene. Trimming cost V 0 bases and J 11 bases, with 11 bases left between them. The CDR3 extends over 12 amino acids. The CDR3 coding sequence is TGCGCCAGCAGCTTGGGAGGGGGTCAGGCTTTCTTT. Its translation: CASSLGGGQAFF.

The chain links TRBV27 to TRBJ1-6, with D perhaps TRBD1 (5 bases). The germline V and J ends were trimmed by 4 bases and 12 bases, with 16 bases remaining between them. CDR3 length: 14 residues. In germline, CDR1 is MNHEY, CDR2 SMNVEV (reference sequence). The CDR3 DNA reads TGTGCCAGCAGTTCCGGGGCCAAAGAGCAACCCCTCCACTTT. This sequence encodes CASSSGAKEQPLHF.

The chain carries TRBV27 and TRBJ1-6; TRBD1 is a possible D gene (6 bases). Germline V gene sequence: CDR1 MNHEY, CDR2 SMNVEV (reference sequence). The CDR3 spans 16 residues. V gave up 5 bases and J gave up 0 bases, with 11 bases separating them. Here the CDR3 reads CASSKQGGSYNSPLHF. CDR3 sequence (DNA): TGTGCCAGCAGTAAACAGGGAGGCTCCTATAATTCACCCCTCCACTTT.

This rearrangement joins TRBV20-1 to TRBJ2-5; unclear D gene. Germline V gene lookup returns CDR1 DFQATT and CDR2 SNEGSKA (reference sequence). The V end lost 6 bases, the J end lost 8 bases, and 10 bases lay between the germline ends. CDR3 length equals 10 residues. CDR3 loop: CSAPVVTQYF. The CDR3 coding sequence is TGCAGTGCACCTGTAGTAACCCAGTACTTC.

This chain connects TRBV10-2 to TRBJ2-7; 7 bases match TRBD1. With 3 bases clipped from V and 5 bases from J, the junction kept 13 bases outside the gene matches. CDR1 is WSHSY, CDR2 SAAADI, per germline. This CDR3 has 16 amino acids. The CDR3 spells CASSEARGRGKNEQYF. CDR3 bases: TGCGCCAGCAGTGAAGCGAGGGGCAGGGGGAAGAACGAGCAGTACTTC.

The gene calls are TRBV7-3 and TRBJ1-6, with 9 bases lining up with TRBD1. The CDR3 is 16 residues long. The germline V gene encodes CDR1 SGHTA and CDR2 FQGTGA. V was pared by 2 bases and J by 8 bases, with 7 bases of the junction left unmatched. The DNA of the CDR3 is TGTGCCAGCAGCTTATTCACAGGGGGCCGAGATTCACCCCTCCACTTT. Protein product: CASSLFTGGRDSPLHF.

This chain links TRBV4-1 with TRBJ2-2, with 10 bases aligning to TRBD1. Trimming at V came to 2 bases and at J to 3 bases, leaving 6 bases not matched to a gene. The germline CDR1 and CDR2 sequences are MGHRA and YSYEKL. The length of the CDR3 is 17 residues. The CDR3 here is CASSQPRDRGDTGELFF. The CDR3 DNA sequence: TGCGCCAGCAGCCAACCCCGGGACAGGGGTGACACCGGGGAGCTGTTTTTT.

The rearrangement joins TRBV11-2 to TRBJ1-6; 10 bases agree with TRBD1. V trimming: 5 bases; J trimming: 7 bases; junction bases outside the gene matches: 8. There are 16 residues in the CDR3. The V gene's germline CDR1 is SGHAT and CDR2 FQNNGV. For the CDR3, the DNA is TGTGCCAGCAGCGATAAATGGGGACAGGGGAATTCACCCCTCCACTTT. This translates into CASSDKWGQGNSPLHF.

CDR3 bases: TGTGCCAGCAGCCCCCGGACAGGGAACACTGAAGCTTTCTTT. It translates to CASSPRTGNTEAFF. The genes are TRBV11-2 and TRBJ1-1, with 7 bases matching TRBD1. V lost 5 bases, J lost 1 base, and 4 bases stayed unmatched. The germline CDR1 and CDR2 sequences are SGHAT and FQNNGV. The CDR3 runs to 14 residues.

The chain is built from TRBV21-1 and TRBJ2-5; no check of the table's D call, TRBD2, against the DNA was made. TRBV21-1 represents a pseudogene. The CDR3 has 18 amino acids. CDR3 region: CASSNSIGWRGVQETQYF. In DNA, the CDR3 is TGTGCCAGCAGCAATAGTATAGGTTGGCGGGGGGTTCAAGAGACCCAGTACTTC.